The entry below gives a single T cell receptor beta chain sequence along with its context. Its specificity is not known. Splitting the CD4+ cells yielded a CD45RA+ naive subset and a CD45RA-negative memory subset. The data belong to a study of shared clonotypes between healthy human individuals. Notes on the study in general: Relative to their counterparts shared across all four donors, non-shared clonotypes exhibited diminished generation probabilities.

Clones were sequenced by immunoSEQ multiplex PCR, and TCRdb holds only the in-frame ones, with some missing. The sample holds 2.3 million or so clones, 85% to 95% seen once. The sequence came from a man younger than 35 in good health. Some clones in this sample may be carry-over from other donors' samples. The specimen sequenced was naive CD4+ T cells from PBMCs. Subset in this sample: CD45RA+ positively selected.

The CDR3 DNA sequence: TGCGCCAGCAGCCAAGAGCGGGGACTAGCGGGTTATAACGGGGAGCTGTTTTTT. Its translation: CASSQERGLAGYNGELFF. V and J are TRBV4-3 and TRBJ2-2; TRBD2 agrees at 12 bases. V lost 0 bases and J lost 7; bases outside the gene matches: 9. Germline CDR1 LGHNA, CDR2 YSLEER. The CDR3 is made up of 18 amino acids.